Shown below are 18 T cell receptor beta chains from a single sample sequenced in a study of CD8+CD57+ T cells in acquired aplastic anemia. Using genomic DNA as the template, TCR beta VDJ and CDR3 profiling was carried out. TCRdb reprocessed the reads with MiXCR, giving one entry per CDR3 protein. Of over 150,000 distinct CDR3 sequences listed, 45% to 55% were seen once; the top ten hold 2.5% to 3.5%. Only patients with CD8+CD57+ cell expansion on flow cytometry were chosen for sequencing. What was sequenced was sorted CD4+, CD8+, or CD8+CD57+ T cells (not recorded which) from PBMCs. These receptor sequences come from a human donor with aplastic anemia.

The chain couples TRBV7-8 to TRBJ2-7; TRBD1 agrees at 7 bases. The V and J ends lost 4 bases and 1 base, in that order; junction bases with no gene match: 7. CDR1 and CDR2 (germline): SGHVS, FQNEAQ. There are 15 residues in the CDR3. CDR3 nucleotide sequence: TGTGCCAGCAGCTCTCGACAGGGCCCGTCCTACGAGCAGTACTTC. It specifies CASSSRQGPSYEQYF.

There are many counts of this clonotype. The chain recombines TRBV6-1 with TRBJ2-7; a possible D gene is TRBD1 (5 bases). From germline, CDR1 is MNHNS and CDR2 SASEGT. Between the trimmed V and J ends, which lost 5 bases and 3 bases, there was a span of 11 bases. This CDR3 is 13 amino acids long. CDR3 nucleotides: TGTGCCAGCAGTAAGGCAGGGCTCTACGAGCAGTACTTC. This encodes CASSKAGLYEQYF.

Points on this clonotype: This could be a read error, since a much larger clone is one nucleotide away. The chain has TRBV19 and TRBJ1-1; no definite D call. The CDR3 loop spans 14 amino acids. CDR1 is LNHDA, CDR2 SQIVND, per germline (reference sequence). Trimming shortened V by 6 bases and J by 0 bases, and 11 bases separated the two germline ends. The CDR3: CASSPRIVNTEAFF. The CDR3 nucleotides are TGTGCCAGTAGCCCCAGGATTGTGAACACTGAAGCTTTCTTT.

V gene TRBV15 combines with J gene TRBJ1-4, with D maybe TRBD1 (6 bases). CDR1 is LNHNV and CDR2 is YYDKDF in the germline V gene (reference sequence). The CDR3 contains 16 residues. Trimming stripped 0 bases from V and 8 bases from J, with 16 bases between. The CDR3 loop reads CATSRDRSAQGEKLFF. The CDR3 nucleotides read TGTGCCACCAGCAGAGATAGGTCGGCCCAGGGGGAAAAACTGTTTTTT.

Comments on this clonotype: Its ends do not fully match the called genes, so a read error is possible. The genes are TRBV7-2 and TRBJ2-3; 7 bases line up with TRBD1. The CDR3 consists of 12 residues. CDR1 and CDR2 from the germline V gene are SGHTA and FQGNSA. As DNA, the CDR3 is TGCGCCAGCGGCGTGGGACAGTCTACGCAGTATTTT. It codes for CASGVGQSTQYF.

This chain uses TRBV6-1 with TRBJ2-3, with TRBD1 matching 7 bases. The germline V gene has CDR1 MNHNS and CDR2 SASEGT. J was trimmed by 2 bases and V by 2 bases; bases with no gene match: 7. The CDR3 runs 16 residues. The CDR3 reads CASSEPRQGLTDTQYF. CDR3 coding DNA: TGTGCCAGCAGTGAACCCAGACAGGGCCTCACAGATACGCAGTATTTT.

In this sample, this clonotype turned up a few times. The CDR3 sequence is CASSPRLAGGIRDNEQFF. The CDR3 bases are TGTGCCAGCAGCCCCCGACTAGCGGGAGGTATTAGGGACAATGAGCAGTTCTTC. The chain has TRBV11-1 and TRBJ2-1; 13 bases are shared with TRBD2. V shed 5 bases, J shed 5 bases, and the junction held 12 bases outside the gene matches. Germline V gives CDR1 SGHAT, CDR2 FQDESV (reference sequence). This CDR3 has 18 amino acids.

The table lists this clonotype with many counts. V gene TRBV20-1 combines with J gene TRBJ2-7; D is perhaps TRBD1 or TRBD2 (5 bases each). CDR1 is DFQATT and CDR2 is SNEGSKA in the germline V gene (reference sequence). CDR3 length: 15 residues. Trimming pared 4 bases from V and 5 bases from J, leaving 21 bases between. CDR3 sequence reads: CSATPIASGTDEQYF. In DNA form, the CDR3 reads TGCAGTGCTACTCCTATCGCCTCAGGGACCGACGAGCAGTACTTC.

The sample holds many counts of this clonotype. The chain recombines TRBV4-2 with TRBJ1-2; D remains unclear. Germline assignment: CDR1 LGHNA and CDR2 YNFKEQ. The CDR3 has 15 residues. The V end lost 0 bases, the J end lost 2 bases, and 10 bases lay between the germline ends. CDR3 nucleotides: TGTGCCAGCAGCCAAGACATCTCCTCAAACTATGGCTACACCTTC. Translating it yields CASSQDISSNYGYTF.

The CDR3 region is CASSQQSNEQFF. CDR3 nucleotides: TGTGCCAGCAGCCAACAGAGCAATGAGCAGTTCTTC. The J gene is TRBJ2-1, the V gene TRBV11-1; D is unclear. V lost 5 bases, J lost 6 bases, and 8 bases lay in between. This CDR3 is built from 12 residues. Germline CDR1 is SGHAT and CDR2 is FQDESV (reference sequence).

This clonotype appeared many times. The chain couples TRBV6-4 to TRBJ1-4; a possible D gene is TRBD1 (5 bases). V was cut by 3 bases and J by 4 bases, with 6 bases left in between. The CDR3 has 13 residues. Germline assignment: CDR1 MRHNA and CDR2 SNTAGT. CDR3 coding DNA: TGTGCCAGCAGTGAGGGGCTTAATGAAAAACTGTTTTTT. This encodes CASSEGLNEKLFF.

The rearrangement links TRBV9 to TRBJ2-7; TRBD1 or TRBD2 may be the D gene (5 bases each). CDR3 length equals 13 residues. Trimming removed 0 bases from V and 6 bases from J, with 10 bases in between. CDR1 is SGDLS, CDR2 YYNGEE, per germline. In DNA, the CDR3 is TGTGCCAGCAGCGTAGACCCGGGACGCGAGCAGTACTTC. Its translation is CASSVDPGREQYF.

The V gene is TRBV2, the J gene TRBJ2-5; maybe TRBD1 (6 bases). CDR1 and CDR2 (germline): SNHLY, FYNNEI. Trimming shortened V by 7 bases and J by 0 bases, and 9 bases separated the two germline ends. The CDR3 spans 13 residues. The CDR3 sequence is CASNGQYQETQYF. Here the CDR3 DNA reads TGTGCCAGCAACGGACAGTACCAAGAGACCCAGTACTTC.

This clonotype has a count of ten or more. V gene TRBV20-1 combines with J gene TRBJ2-1, with 10 positions matching TRBD2. The V and J ends lost 2 bases and 4 bases, in that order; junction bases with no gene match: 5. The germline V gene has CDR1 DFQATT and CDR2 SNEGSKA (reference sequence). This CDR3 has 15 residues. The CDR3 nucleotides are TGCAGTGCTAGACCGAGGACTAGCGGTTACAATGAGCAGTTCTTC. This gives the protein CSARPRTSGYNEQFF.

This clonotype was observed many times. This chain connects TRBV12-3 or TRBV12-4 to TRBJ1-2; D is perhaps TRBD1 (5 bases). Trimming cost V 3 bases and J 3 bases, with 8 bases left between them. The CDR3 totals 13 residues. The CDR3, as DNA: TGTGCCAGCAGTTTCGGGGGGGACTATGGCTACACCTTC. Translation gives CASSFGGDYGYTF.

J is TRBJ1-2 and V is TRBV30; tentatively, D is TRBD1 (6 bases). This CDR3 spans 11 amino acids. V was clipped by 5 bases and J by 2 bases, with 6 bases between them. The germline V gene encodes CDR1 GTSNPN and CDR2 SVGIG (reference sequence). The CDR3 DNA reads as TGTGCCTGGGGACAGAACTATGGCTACACCTTC. Translating it yields CAWGQNYGYTF.

This clonotype was recorded many times. This chain connects TRBV19 to TRBJ1-1; 7 bases fit TRBD1. The CDR3 runs to 12 residues. CDR1 is LNHDA and CDR2 is SQIVND in the germline V gene (reference sequence). The V gene end was trimmed by 7 bases and the J gene end by 5 bases; junction bases not matched to a gene: 4. This CDR3 is CASNEGATEAFF. The CDR3 nucleotides read TGTGCCAGTAATGAGGGGGCTACTGAAGCTTTCTTT.

This clonotype has just a few counts. Mismatch with germline at one junction end may stem from a read error. The chain joins TRBV10-3 to TRBJ1-1; D may be TRBD1 (5 bases). Germline loops: CDR1 ENHRY, CDR2 SYGVKD. CDR3 size: 13 residues. The CDR3 is CAISGREGTEAFF. Written as DNA, the CDR3 is TGTGCCATCAGTGGCAGGGAGGGCACTGAAGCTTTTTTT.